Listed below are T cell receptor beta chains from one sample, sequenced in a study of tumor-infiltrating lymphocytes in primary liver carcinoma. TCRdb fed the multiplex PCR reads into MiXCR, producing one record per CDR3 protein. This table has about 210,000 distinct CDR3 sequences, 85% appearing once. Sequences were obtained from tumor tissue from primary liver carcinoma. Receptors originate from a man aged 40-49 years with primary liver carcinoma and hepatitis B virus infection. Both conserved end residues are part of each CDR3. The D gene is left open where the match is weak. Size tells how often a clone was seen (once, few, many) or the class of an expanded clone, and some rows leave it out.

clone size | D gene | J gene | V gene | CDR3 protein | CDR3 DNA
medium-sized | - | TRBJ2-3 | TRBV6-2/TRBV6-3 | CASRPSADTQYF | TGTGCCAGCAGGCCCTCTGCGGATACGCAGTATTTT
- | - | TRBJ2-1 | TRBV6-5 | CANRSSRKAYNEQFF | TGTGCCAACAGGTCCAGCAGGAAAGCCTACAATGAGCAGTTCTTC
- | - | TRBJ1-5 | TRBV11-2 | CATSLGGAGLYQPQHF | TGTGCCACCAGCTTAGGGGGGGCCGGACTTTATCAGCCCCAGCATTTT
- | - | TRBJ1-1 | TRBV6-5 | CANTYGAGEAFF | TGTGCCAACACTTACGGGGCAGGGGAAGCTTTCTTT
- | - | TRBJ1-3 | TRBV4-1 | CASSPTRGIGNTIYF | TGCGCCAGCAGTCCTACAAGGGGTATTGGAAACACCATATATTTT
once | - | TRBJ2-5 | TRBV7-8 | CASSLAGRGTQETEYF | TGTGCCAGCAGCTTAGCGGGCAGGGGCACCCAAGAGACCGAATATTTC
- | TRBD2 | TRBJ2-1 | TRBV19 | CASPGTSAPNEQFF | TGTGCCAGTCCCGGGACTAGCGCGCCCAATGAGCAGTTCTTC
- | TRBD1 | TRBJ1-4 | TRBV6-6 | CGSSQGQHNEKLFF | TGTGGCAGCAGCCAGGGACAGCATAATGAAAAACTGTTTTTT
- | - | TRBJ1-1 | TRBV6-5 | CASTQTLHGSAFF | TGTGCCAGTACTCAGACCCTGCATGGGAGTGCTTTCTTT
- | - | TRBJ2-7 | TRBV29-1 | CRVICRQPGSYEQYF | TGCAGAGTCATTTGTCGACAGCCAGGATCCTACGAGCAGTACTTC
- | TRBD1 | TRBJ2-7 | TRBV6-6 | CASSPVPGQGYSYEQCF | TGTGCCAGCAGTCCAGTGCCAGGACAGGGATACTCCTACGAGCAGTGCTTC
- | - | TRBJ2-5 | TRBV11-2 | CASSPVGLVTGTQYF | TGTGCCAGCAGCCCTGTCGGGCTAGTCACAGGGACCCAGTACTTC
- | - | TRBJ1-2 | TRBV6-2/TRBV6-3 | CFTSGTNYGYTF | TGTTTCACCTCCGGGACAAACTATGGCTACACCTTC
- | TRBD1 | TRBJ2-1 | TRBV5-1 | CACSQGQGHDEQFF | TGCGCCTGCAGCCAGGGACAGGGGCATGACGAGCAGTTCTTC
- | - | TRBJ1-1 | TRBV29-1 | CSMGEGLGNTEAYF | TGCAGCATGGGAGAAGGATTGGGGAACACTGAAGCTTACTTT